This T cell receptor beta chain was found in a study of T cells after yellow fever vaccination. On this clonotype: As yet, its antigen is unknown.

The 5'RACE template-switching step produced TCR cDNA and added a universal primer site and UMIs. From the 5' RACE reads, TCRdb called clonotypes with MiXCR, one entry per CDR3 protein. The data show roughly 400,000 distinct CDR3 sequences, approximately 18% seen once. The germline CDR1 and CDR2 sequences are LGHNA and YSLEER. CDR3 size: 14 residues. The germline V and J ends were trimmed by 0 bases and 2 bases, with 6 bases remaining between them. Overall study results and limits: Although most clonotypes did not, a small share appeared in both CD4 and CD8 compartments. Clones from primary vaccination mostly reappeared after the booster (less than 98% CD4, approximately 86% CD8). The study found a weaker secondary response that peaked faster, day 5 versus 15.

This TCR came from a man in his late teens or twenties who received the YFV17D yellow fever vaccine. The sequencing used PBMCs, collected before the yellow fever booster vaccination. This rearrangement joins TRBV4-3 to TRBJ2-3; no firm D call. CDR3 bases: TGCGCCAGCAGCCAAGATAGGACCACAGATACGCAGTATTTT. It yields the protein CASSQDRTTDTQYF.